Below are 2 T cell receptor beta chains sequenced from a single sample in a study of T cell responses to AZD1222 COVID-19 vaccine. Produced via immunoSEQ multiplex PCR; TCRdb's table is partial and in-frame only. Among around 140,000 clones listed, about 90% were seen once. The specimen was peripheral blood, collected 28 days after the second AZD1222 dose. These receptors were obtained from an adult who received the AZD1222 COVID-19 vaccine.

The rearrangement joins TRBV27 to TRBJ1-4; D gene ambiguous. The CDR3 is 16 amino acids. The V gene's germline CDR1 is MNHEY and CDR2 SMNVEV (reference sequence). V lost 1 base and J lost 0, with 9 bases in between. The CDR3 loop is CASSLYRGATNEKLFF. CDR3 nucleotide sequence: TGTGCCAGCAGTTTATATCGAGGCGCAACTAATGAAAAACTGTTTTTT.

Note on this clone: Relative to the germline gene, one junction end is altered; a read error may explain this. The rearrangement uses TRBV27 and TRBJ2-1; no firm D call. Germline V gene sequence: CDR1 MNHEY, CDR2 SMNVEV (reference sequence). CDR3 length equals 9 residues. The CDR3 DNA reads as TGCGTCACCTACAATGAGCAGTTCTTC. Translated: CVTYNEQFF.